The 5 T cell receptor beta chains in this list originate from one sample, sequenced in a study of CD8 T cells in ankylosing spondylitis. TCRdb ran MiXCR on the 5' RACE reads and lists one entry per CDR3 protein. The sample includes 100,000 or so distinct CDR3 sequences, around 8.5% of them seen just once. Antigen specificity for these receptors is unknown. General observations from the study: Made up of about eight highly homologous variants, a TCR beta motif appeared characteristic of ankylosing spondylitis blood.

Sequenced: blood, either unsorted or a sorted T cell fraction (not recorded which). The receptors were sampled from a male donor with ankylosing spondylitis.

This chain connects TRBV5-6 to TRBJ2-7, with 14 bases identical to TRBD2. The V and J ends lost 4 bases and 6 bases, in that order; junction bases with no gene match: 9. CDR1 is SGHDT and CDR2 is YYEEEE in the germline V gene. The CDR3 is made up of 16 amino acids. The CDR3 DNA reads TGTGCCAGCAGCCAATCGGGACTAGCGGGAGATCGCGAGCAGTACGTC. Translating it yields CASSQSGLAGDREQYV.

The chain employs TRBV7-2 and TRBJ2-7, with 9 bases that match TRBD2. Germline CDR1 is SGHTA and CDR2 is FQGNSA. J gave up 8 bases and V 3 bases, and 20 bases lay outside the gene matches. The CDR3 sequence is 18 residues long. The CDR3 sequence: CASSFAASTSGHVAQQYF. CDR3 sequence (DNA): TGTGCCAGCAGCTTCGCTGCATCGACTAGCGGACACGTCGCCCAGCAGTACTTC. Full variable domain (missing parts from reference TRBV7-2 and TRBJ2-7): GAGVSQSPSNKVTEKGKDVELRCDPISGHTALYWYRQSLGQGLEFLIYFQGNSAPDKSGLPSDRFSAERTGGSVSTLTIQRTQQEDSAVYLCASSFAASTSGHVAQQYFGPGTRLTVT.

Ten or more counts support this clonotype. The V gene is TRBV27, the J gene TRBJ2-7; TRBD2 matches at 9 bases. The trim removed 4 bases at V and 5 bases at J, leaving 6 bases unmatched. CDR1 is MNHEY, CDR2 SMNVEV, per germline (reference sequence). The CDR3 loop spans 14 amino acids. The CDR3 reads CASSYSGSTHEQYV. The CDR3 DNA is TGTGCCAGCAGTTATAGCGGGAGTACCCACGAGCAGTACGTC.

This clonotype has a handful of counts. V and J are TRBV12-3 or TRBV12-4 and TRBJ2-1; no definite D call. Deletions cut 1 base from V and 6 bases from J, with 4 bases between. The CDR3 has 12 residues. In DNA form, the CDR3 reads TGTGCCAGCAGTTTAGTAATCAATGAGCAGTTCTTC. Translated, it gives CASSLVINEQFF.

Here the CDR3 DNA reads TGTGCCAGCAGTTTGGGTCCGGGGAGCGGCCAAGAGACCCAGTACTTC. This sequence encodes CASSLGPGSGQETQYF. The chain couples TRBV27 to TRBJ2-5; the D gene is possibly TRBD2 (5 bases). V was pared by 3 bases and J by 1 base, with 15 bases between. This CDR3 contains 16 residues. CDR1 and CDR2 (germline): MNHEY, SMNVEV (reference sequence).